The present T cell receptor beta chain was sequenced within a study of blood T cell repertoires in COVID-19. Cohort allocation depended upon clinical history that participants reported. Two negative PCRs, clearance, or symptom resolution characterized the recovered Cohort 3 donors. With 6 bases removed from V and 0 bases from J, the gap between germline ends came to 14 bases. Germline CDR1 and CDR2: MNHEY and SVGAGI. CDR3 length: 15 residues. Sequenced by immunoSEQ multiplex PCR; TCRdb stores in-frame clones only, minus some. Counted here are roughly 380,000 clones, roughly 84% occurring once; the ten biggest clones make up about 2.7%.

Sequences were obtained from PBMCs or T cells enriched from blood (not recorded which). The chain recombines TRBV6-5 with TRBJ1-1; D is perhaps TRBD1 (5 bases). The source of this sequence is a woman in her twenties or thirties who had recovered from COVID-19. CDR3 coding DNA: TGTGCCAGCAGCCTTCGAAGGGGTCTGAACACTGAAGCTTTCTTT. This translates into CASSLRRGLNTEAFF.